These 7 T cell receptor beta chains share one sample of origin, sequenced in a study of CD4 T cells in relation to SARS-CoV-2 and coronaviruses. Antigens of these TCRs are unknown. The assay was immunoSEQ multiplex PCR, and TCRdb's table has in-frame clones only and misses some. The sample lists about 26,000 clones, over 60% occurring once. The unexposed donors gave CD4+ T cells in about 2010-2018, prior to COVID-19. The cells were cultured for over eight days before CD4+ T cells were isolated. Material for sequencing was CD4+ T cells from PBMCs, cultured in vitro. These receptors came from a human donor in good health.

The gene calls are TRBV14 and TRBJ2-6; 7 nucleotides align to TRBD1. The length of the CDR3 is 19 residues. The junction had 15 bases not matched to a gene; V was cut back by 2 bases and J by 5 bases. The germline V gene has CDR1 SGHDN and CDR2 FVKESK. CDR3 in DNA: TGTGCCAGCAGCCAAAATTATTACAGGGGCACTTGGAGGGCCAACGTCCTGACTTTC. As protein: CASSQNYYRGTWRANVLTF.

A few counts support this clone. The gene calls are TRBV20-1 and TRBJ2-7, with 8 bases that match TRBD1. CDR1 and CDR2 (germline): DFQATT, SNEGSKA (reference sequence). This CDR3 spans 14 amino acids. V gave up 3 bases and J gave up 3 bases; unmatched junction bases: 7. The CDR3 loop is CSASLRTGGYEQYF. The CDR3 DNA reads TGCAGTGCTAGTTTAAGAACAGGGGGCTACGAGCAGTACTTC.

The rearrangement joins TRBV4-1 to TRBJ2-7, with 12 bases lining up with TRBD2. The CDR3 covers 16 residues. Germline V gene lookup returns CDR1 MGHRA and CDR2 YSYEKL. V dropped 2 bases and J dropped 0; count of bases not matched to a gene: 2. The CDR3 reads CASSQRTSGTSYEQYF. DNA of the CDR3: TGCGCCAGCAGCCAACGGACTAGCGGGACCTCCTACGAGCAGTACTTC.

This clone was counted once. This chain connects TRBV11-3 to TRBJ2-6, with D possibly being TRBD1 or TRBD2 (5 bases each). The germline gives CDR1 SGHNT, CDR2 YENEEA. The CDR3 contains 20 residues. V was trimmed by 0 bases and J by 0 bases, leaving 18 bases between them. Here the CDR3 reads CASSLESWMYGGSGANVLTF. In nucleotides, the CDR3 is TGTGCCAGCAGCTTAGAATCGTGGATGTATGGGGGCTCTGGGGCCAACGTCCTGACTTTC.

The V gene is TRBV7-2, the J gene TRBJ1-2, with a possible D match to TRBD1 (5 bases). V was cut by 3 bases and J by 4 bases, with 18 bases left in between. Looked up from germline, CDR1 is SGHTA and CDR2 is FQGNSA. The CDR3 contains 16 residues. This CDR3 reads CASSFTTWGSLYGYTF. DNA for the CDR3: TGTGCCAGCAGCTTCACCACCTGGGGCAGTCTCTATGGCTACACCTTC.

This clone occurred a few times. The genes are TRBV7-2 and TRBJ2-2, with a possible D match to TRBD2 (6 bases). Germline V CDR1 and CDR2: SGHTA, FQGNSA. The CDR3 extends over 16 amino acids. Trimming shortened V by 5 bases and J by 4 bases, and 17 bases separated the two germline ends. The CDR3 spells CASSPRRGRITGELFF. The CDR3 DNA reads TGTGCCAGCAGCCCCCGGAGGGGCAGGATCACCGGGGAGCTGTTTTTT.

CDR3 DNA: TGTGCCAGTAGTATATCCCCGGGACAGGGAATTCCGAACACCGGGGAGCTGTTTTTT. This gives the protein CASSISPGQGIPNTGELFF. The chain is built from TRBV19 and TRBJ2-2, with 9 bases aligning to TRBD1. The V and J ends lost 2 bases and 0 bases, in that order; junction bases with no gene match: 10. Germline-derived CDR1 and CDR2 are LNHDA and SQIVND (reference sequence). CDR3 length equals 19 residues.